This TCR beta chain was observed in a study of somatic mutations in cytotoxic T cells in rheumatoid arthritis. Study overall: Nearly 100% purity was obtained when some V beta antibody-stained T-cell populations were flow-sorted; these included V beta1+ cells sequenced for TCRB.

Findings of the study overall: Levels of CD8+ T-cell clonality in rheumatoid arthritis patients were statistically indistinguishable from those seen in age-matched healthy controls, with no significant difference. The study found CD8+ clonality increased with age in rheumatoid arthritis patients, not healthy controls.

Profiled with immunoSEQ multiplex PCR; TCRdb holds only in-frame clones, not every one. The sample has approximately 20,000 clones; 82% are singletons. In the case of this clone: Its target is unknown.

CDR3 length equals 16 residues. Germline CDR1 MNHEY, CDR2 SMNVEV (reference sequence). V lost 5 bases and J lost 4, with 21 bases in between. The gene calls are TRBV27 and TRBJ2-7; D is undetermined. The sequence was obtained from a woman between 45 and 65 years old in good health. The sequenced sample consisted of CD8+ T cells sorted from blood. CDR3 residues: CASSRRVAEVPYEQYF. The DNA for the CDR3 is TGTGCCAGCAGTCGAAGAGTGGCAGAGGTCCCTTACGAGCAGTACTTC.